This T cell receptor beta chain was observed in a study of patients and donors after allogeneic stem cell transplantation (dated by TCRdb to 2018 to 2021). Libraries were constructed by RT-PCR. These reads were obtained on a NextSeq 550. The public reads were run again by TCRdb, first through fastp at Q25 and then through MiXCR, and only productive beta chains were kept. Each CDR3 protein gets just one entry, which takes the most common genes and DNA from the rows behind it. The sample table contains approximately 250,000 distinct CDR3 sequences; only one count was recorded for 13% to 15% of them. Clones ranked in the top ten supply approximately 10% of the sample. This clonotype was observed a few times. It has no known antigen specificity. The input lacks base qualities; no much larger clone sits a single base away. Trimming accounts for 5 bases at V and 7 bases at J, while the number of junction bases matched to no gene is 1. CDR1 ENHRY and CDR2 SYGVKD are derived from the germline V gene. The CDR3 runs 12 amino acids, cysteine and phenylalanine included. Only the CDR3 region is kept as DNA, spanning 36 bases read in frame from base 1.

The origin of this receptor is a human donor who was either an allogeneic HSCT recipient or a stem cell or donor lymphocyte infusion donor (not recorded which). It is not recorded whose cells these are; they may come from a transplant donor. The sequencing sample was made of blood, either unsorted or a sorted T cell fraction (not recorded which). The rearrangement joined TRBV10-3 to TRBJ2-1, and 8 junction bases match TRBD2. The CDR3 region reads CAISSGGNEQFF. The DNA sequence follows: TGTGCCATCAGTTCGGGAGGGAATGAGCAGTTCTTC.